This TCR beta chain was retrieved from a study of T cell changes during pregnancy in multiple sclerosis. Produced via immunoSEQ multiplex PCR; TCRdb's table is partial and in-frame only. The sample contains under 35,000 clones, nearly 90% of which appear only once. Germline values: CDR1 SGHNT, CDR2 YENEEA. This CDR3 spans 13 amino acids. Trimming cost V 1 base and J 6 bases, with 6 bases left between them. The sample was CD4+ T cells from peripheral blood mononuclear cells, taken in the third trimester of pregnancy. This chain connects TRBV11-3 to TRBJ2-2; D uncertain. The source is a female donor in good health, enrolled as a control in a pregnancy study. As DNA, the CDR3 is TGTGCCAGCAGCTTAGTTAGAGCCGGGGAGCTGTTTTTT. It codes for CASSLVRAGELFF.